This record covers a single TCR beta chain. The sample belongs to a study of CD8 T cells in Susac syndrome. The CDR3 runs to 16 residues. V was pared by 0 bases and J by 6 bases, with 17 bases between. Germline V gene lookup returns CDR1 MNHEY and CDR2 SVGAGI. An input of roughly 0.5 to 1 ug of RNA was subjected to reverse transcription using random hexamers. TCRdb redid the calling of the immunoSEQ multiplex PCR reads with MiXCR, one entry per CDR3 protein. The sample shows 170,000 or so distinct CDR3 sequences, around 93% of them seen only once. Sequences were obtained from CD4+ T cells from PBMCs. The chain is built from TRBV6-5 and TRBJ1-2; no definite D call. This TCR was recovered from a human donor with multiple sclerosis. The CDR3 protein is CASSYSAHSGRNGYTF. The CDR3 DNA is TGTGCCAGCAGTTACTCGGCACACTCTGGGAGGAATGGCTACACCTTC.